This T cell receptor (beta chain) was observed in a study of blood T cell repertoires in COVID-19. The overall study: COVID-19 samples collected from the United States, Italy and Spain covered acute and convalescent phases.

Measured with immunoSEQ multiplex PCR; TCRdb has only the in-frame clones, and not every one. The sample includes 96,000 or so clones, about four fifths of them seen just once. The CDR3 sequence is 14 residues long. Germline V CDR1 and CDR2: SGDLS, YYNGEE. Germline trimming cut 3 bases from V and 7 bases from J; bases unmatched to any gene: 5. The chain carries TRBV9 and TRBJ1-5; 9 nucleotides match TRBD1. The sequence was obtained from a man aged 80 or over with COVID-19, enrolled during active disease. Sequencing was done on a sample of peripheral blood. This chain's CDR3 is CASSGDRAGQPQHF. DNA of the CDR3: TGTGCCAGCAGCGGGGACAGGGCGGGACAGCCCCAGCATTTT.